Listed here is a single TCR beta chain. Original processing notes: Reference gene primer amplification yielded estimated nucleated cell counts. Sequencing was performed with immunoSEQ multiplex PCR; in TCRdb, only in-frame clones are kept and a portion is missing. V and J calls and clone size are as listed in that table; D and trimming were resolved from the DNA. The sample comprises 120,000 or so clones, 60% to 80% of which are singletons, and around 15% rests with the top ten. The CDR3 sequence is 13 residues long. Trimming took 0 bases from V and 6 from J, leaving 10 bases between them. Per germline, CDR1 SGHRS and CDR2 YFSETQ. This entry comes from a study of blood T cell repertoires in COVID-19. Study information: Specimens from acute and convalescent COVID-19 originated in the United States, Italy and Spain. T cells, B-cell-depleted T cells, or PBMCs provided the cDNA or gDNA that served as material.

The specimen sequenced was peripheral blood. The rearrangement uses TRBV5-1 and TRBJ2-7; tentative D call: TRBD2 (5 bases). The TCR originated in a woman older than 75 with active or convalescent COVID-19. The CDR3 region is CASSLGGRLEQYF. CDR3 nucleotide sequence: TGCGCCAGCAGCTTGGGAGGGAGACTCGAGCAGTACTTC.